This T cell receptor (beta chain) was captured by sequencing in a study of cytomegalovirus exposure and HLA in healthy donors (dated by TCRdb to 2016 to 2017). The study in broad terms: An earlier analysis of roughly 570 of the donors reported about 260 Gb of sequence data and around 110 million unique TCR beta sequences obtained from 180 million or so T cells. An early release that covered approximately 600 HLA-typed donors contained around 300 gigabases of sequencing data and about 84 million unique TCR sequences. Of the roughly 400 genotyped donors, less than 85% were placed in the genetic ancestry cluster associated with self-reported Caucasian donors. The study was designed to test whether signatures of past pathogen exposure could be identified by cataloging public T cell receptors. The study profiled the T cell repertoires of under 700 subjects by immunosequencing and related them to cytomegalovirus serostatus. A separate validation cohort of 100 to 150 different subjects was used in addition to the approximately 610-subject first cohort. High-throughput TCR immunosequencing, statistical association of individual TCRs with disease status, and machine learning were combined to predict cytomegalovirus infection status. To study patterns of TCR occurrence, a later analysis re-analyzed previously published TCR beta repertoires from more than 550 donors and added high-resolution HLA genotyping. Rather than using new phenotypic data, the later analysis identified candidate immune exposures from TCR beta sequences and from how often those sequences occurred across donors. In an earlier analysis of roughly 600 of the donors, high-throughput TCR beta sequencing was used to judge whether each TCR beta V gene segment behaved as functional or pseudogenic. Donor age, sex, ethnicity and CMV serostatus were collected together with the repertoire data. In a later genetic analysis, genome-wide SNP genotypes for about three fifths of the roughly 670 donors were used, and that subset was treated as a discovery cohort. All discovery cohort repertoires had been generated using a single sequencing platform. HLA typing covered class I and class II loci at four-digit resolution. Typing coverage differed by locus: A, B, C, DRB1 and DQB1 were typed in roughly 620-630 donors, DQA1 in about 500, DPA1 in 600 to 610, and DPB1 in 400 to 490. Because of strong linkage in the cohort, roughly five DR-DQ haplotypes were treated as single units for association and clustering. On average, around 240,000 unique TCR beta nucleotide sequences were sequenced per donor among 398 genotyped donors of the cohort, with approximately 18% of those sequences being non-productive. Study-wide conclusions, independent of this receptor: The earlier analysis of almost 600 of the donors excluded some 15 rarely observed V segments, including chromosome 9 orphons, because counts were too low. Only TCR beta chains were sequenced in this cohort, and the absence of alpha or paired-chain data limited detectable features. According to a later analysis, parvovirus B19, influenza, CMV and Epstein-Barr virus appeared linked to several top co-occurrence clusters. In a later analysis, TCR association rates were found to vary across HLA loci, with the most associated TCRs seen for DRB1 alleles and the fewest for HLA-C alleles. In the study, 150 to 200 TCR beta chains were listed as associated with cytomegalovirus. A few of the identified cytomegalovirus-associated TCR beta chains were confirmed in vitro to be specific for cytomegalovirus antigens. At a false discovery rate of 0.05, a later analysis linked 15,000 to 20,000 TCR beta sequences to specific HLA alleles. According to a later analysis, most CMV-associated TCR beta chains appeared to be HLA-restricted, and the HLA associations seemed to be driven largely by CMV exposure. Assigning TCR associations to individual alleles was difficult when HLA alleles, especially DR and DQ, strongly co-occurred. Compared with equally common non-associated chains, HLA-associated TCR beta chains in a later analysis were more clonally expanded and had lower generation probabilities. Because the 87-base-pair reads could not distinguish some IMGT-functional V segments, including TRBV6-2 and TRBV6-3, those segments were excluded. Correlated functional status among segregating V segments might be attributable to linkage disequilibrium, but an unknown experimental factor could not be ruled out. In an earlier analysis of around 600 of the donors, most TCR beta V segments appeared in productive rearrangements about 90% or about 30% of the time, broadly matching IMGT annotations. In a later genetic analysis, a missense DCLRE1C variant was associated with V-gene and J-gene trimming of TCR beta chains, and the association was replicated in an independent cohort. Cytomegalovirus status was reported to be diagnosed by the classifier with high specificity and sensitivity in both the original and validation cohorts. A further reported finding was that TCR beta sequences accurately predicted the HLA-A and HLA-B alleles for most subjects in the first cohort. Across donors, most TCR sequences were observed very rarely, whereas some public TCRs were present in many individuals. A cluster of highly shared sequence variants was judged likely to be a technical artifact of the sequencing pipeline. Sequencing depth was assumed to be roughly uniform across donors in the presence/absence analyses, though that assumption may not hold. Because HLA typing was missing for some donors at each locus, association tests included only the typed subset. CMV serostatus was the only immune exposure information available for the cohort. It was suggested by the authors that the approach could potentially be generalized to other disease states and immunological phenotypes. A later genetic analysis reported fewer N-insertions in productive TCRs among donors in an Asian-associated ancestry cluster than the approximately 670-donor mean.

Libraries came from the immunoSEQ multiplex PCR assay. The multiplex PCR relied on a mix of 60 forward primers for TCR Vbeta segments and 13 reverse primers for TCR Jbeta segments. The CDR3 region of rearranged TCR beta genes was amplified from genomic DNA by a multiplex PCR assay. The Illumina HiSeq System was used to sequence the amplified TCR beta libraries as 87-base-pair reads. On the authors' methods: In a later analysis, tens of millions of unique TCR beta chains were counted across the roughly 670 repertoires, and roughly 10 million of these chains were shared by at least two donors. A nearest-neighbor algorithm error-corrected the raw reads and collapsed the reads into unique sequences, merging closely related sequences to remove PCR and sequencing errors. CDR3 sequences were aligned to IMGT reference sequences to assign V, D and J gene segments. For a sequence to be retained, a match of at least six nucleotides to both a V gene segment and a J gene segment was required. Rearrangements were called productive when the CDR3 lacked stop codons and stayed in frame with V and J; all others were non-productive. Following IMGT convention, CDR3 was defined as the stretch from the second conserved V-encoded cysteine to the conserved J-encoded phenylalanine. In an earlier analysis of 587 of the donors, sequences lacking an unambiguous match to a single V gene segment were excluded. In an earlier analysis of around 590 of the donors, a V segment was called functional when productive rearrangements were above 56.7%, and segregating when the standard deviation between donors exceeded 5%. To diagnose cytomegalovirus status from the catalog of TCR beta chain sequences, a statistical classification framework was built. In a later analysis, TCR nucleotide sequences were compared against IMGT/GENE-DB human TR gene sequences so that V and J genes could be assigned. A later analysis assigned CDR3 sequences and most-parsimonious VDJ recombination scenarios with the TCRdist pipeline. In a later analysis, every TCR beta chain was defined by the combination of its CDR3 amino acid sequence and its V-gene family, and reads without a unique V-gene family were dropped. To address suspected cross-contamination and a sequencing artifact, a later analysis removed around 600 highly shared, low-generation-probability nucleotide sequences. In a later analysis, a clonal expansion index was calculated for each public chain from normalized within-repertoire ranks of inferred template counts. In a later analysis, generation probabilities were computed with a VDJ recombination model fitted to out-of-frame rearrangements, and the resulting probabilities were checked against IGoR. A later analysis scored TCR-TCR, TCR-HLA and TCR-CMV co-occurrence with hypergeometric tests, applying a repertoire-size bias correction to TCR pairs. In a later analysis, false discovery rates were estimated by permuting HLA or CMV assignments 20 times. A later analysis grouped co-occurring TCRs with DBSCAN, adding TCRdist sequence similarity when clustering within HLA-allele-positive subsets. Repertoires with fewer than 30,000 or more than 120,000 public chains, plus five repertoires with anomalous nucleotide sharing, were excluded from co-occurrence clustering. TCRdb took this table from immuneACCESS and kept in-frame rearrangements with V and J called. Such tables lack part of the clones; where checked against another copy, unresolved V genes explain under half of the gap, and the rest is unexplained. Clonal size and the V and J genes are those of that table, whereas D and trimming came from the DNA. The sample data list 150,000 to 200,000 clones, and around 82% of these were observed just once. The top ten clonotypes cover approximately 0.26% of the sample.

The cohort consisted of 666 healthy bone marrow donors. At the time of sampling, all cohort members were nominally healthy, though unrecorded immune exposures were likely present. The donor tested CMV seronegative, placing the donor among the 350 or so seronegative members of the cohort. A peripheral blood sample was provided by each donor, and peripheral blood mononuclear cells were used for TCR beta sequencing. Genomic DNA extraction from the blood cell samples was performed with the Qiagen DNeasy Blood Extraction Kit. About this clone itself: There is no known antigen for this receptor. Qualities for individual bases were not recorded, and no much larger clone is one base off.

The CDR3, from cysteine to phenylalanine, totals 14 residues. The read is trimmed to its CDR3 DNA, 42 bases read in frame from base 1. The chain links TRBV21-1 with TRBJ1-5; whether TRBD1, the table's D call, matches the DNA was not checked. TRBV21-1 is listed as a pseudogene. The sequenced sample consisted of PBMCs. The clonotype originates from a boy between 5 and 17 years old in good health and CMV-seronegative. The sequenced DNA is TGTGCCAGCAGTCCGCCCATCCAGAATCAGCCCCAGCATTTT. Its protein reads: CASSPPIQNQPQHF.